A selection of T cell receptor beta chains follows, all from one sample in a study of cytomegalovirus exposure and HLA in healthy donors. Generated by immunoSEQ multiplex PCR, the TCRdb table keeps only in-frame clones and is missing some. The repertoire holds some 150,000 clones, approximately 80% seen once, with roughly 4.3% in the top ten. Material for sequencing was PBMCs. The receptors were gathered from a woman aged 40 to 50 in good health and CMV-seropositive. Both conserved end residues are part of each CDR3. D genes are given only for firm matches. Rows may omit the clone size; those that give it use once, few, many or a size class.

- | TRBJ1-3 | TRBV7-6 | - | CASSAAPGENTIYF | TGTGCCAGCAGCGCCGCCCCGGGGGAAAACACCATATATTTT
- | TRBJ2-5 | TRBV28 | - | CASSETKETQYF | TGTGCCAGCAGTGAGACTAAAGAGACCCAGTACTTC
- | TRBJ1-4 | TRBV7-6 | few | CASSPMIRQTTNEKLFF | TGTGCCAGCAGCCCGATGATTAGACAGACAACTAATGAAAAACTGTTTTTT
- | TRBJ2-6 | TRBV5-1 | few | CASSQAWGPGANVLTF | TGCGCCAGCAGCCAAGCCTGGGGGCCTGGGGCCAACGTCCTGACTTTC
- | TRBJ2-1 | TRBV20-1 | once | CSAFDNEQFF | TGCAGTGCCTTTGACAATGAGCAGTTCTTC
- | TRBJ2-3 | TRBV5-4 | - | CASSTRSADTQYF | TGTGCCAGCAGCACCAGGTCCGCAGATACGCAGTATTTT
- | TRBJ1-2 | TRBV7-9 | - | CASSSAGVHVNYGYTF | TGTGCCAGCAGCTCCGCGGGCGTTCATGTTAACTATGGCTACACCTTC
- | TRBJ1-1 | TRBV27 | - | CASSERIVGSRRSEAFF | TGTGCCAGCAGTGAACGAATAGTTGGGTCGCGGCGCTCTGAAGCTTTCTTT
TRBD2 | TRBJ2-1 | TRBV18 | - | CASSPRPTSGSSYNEQFF | TGTGCCAGCTCACCGCGTCCTACTAGCGGGAGCTCCTACAATGAGCAGTTCTTC
TRBD1 | TRBJ1-1 | TRBV6-5 | - | CASSYSTGVGTEAFF | TGTGCCAGCAGTTACTCGACAGGGGTTGGCACTGAAGCTTTCTTT
- | TRBJ1-6 | TRBV4-3 | once | CASSQDYNRQFRYSPLHF | TGCGCCAGCAGCCAAGATTATAATCGACAGTTCAGATATTCACCCCTCCACTTT
TRBD1 | TRBJ2-7 | TRBV5-4 | - | CASSPGQGSYYEQYF | TGTGCCAGCAGTCCCGGACAGGGATCCTACTACGAGCAGTACTTC
TRBD1 | TRBJ1-5 | TRBV5-5 | few | CASSIYHRDRVSNQPQHF | TGTGCCAGCAGCATCTACCATAGGGACAGAGTTAGCAATCAGCCCCAGCATTTT
- | TRBJ2-3 | TRBV7-2 | - | CASSLDTGTQYF | TGTGCCAGCAGCTTAGATACGGGTACGCAGTATTTT
- | TRBJ2-1 | TRBV4-2 | - | CASSQESSSYNEQFF | TGTGCCAGCAGCCAAGAGAGTAGCTCCTACAATGAGCAGTTCTTC
TRBD1 | TRBJ2-2 | TRBV12-5 | - | CASGGQGNTGELFF | TGTGCTAGTGGGGGACAGGGGAACACCGGGGAGCTGTTTTTT
TRBD2 | TRBJ2-1 | TRBV9 | - | CASSVVGLGSYNEQFF | TGTGCCAGCAGCGTAGTGGGACTAGGCTCCTACAATGAGCAGTTCTTC
- | TRBJ1-2 | TRBV5-1 | once | CASRKDGSGGLGYTF | TGCGCCAGCAGGAAGGATGGTAGCGGGGGCCTTGGCTACACCTTC
TRBD2 | TRBJ2-3 | TRBV7-2 | - | CASSFPSGGPTDTQYF | TGTGCCAGCAGCTTCCCTAGCGGGGGGCCCACAGATACGCAGTATTTT
TRBD1 | TRBJ1-2 | TRBV28 | once | CASNHGDRKDTF | TGTGCCAGCAACCATGGGGACAGGAAAGACACCTTC
- | TRBJ2-7 | TRBV28 | - | CASSLAGREQYF | TGTGCCAGCAGCCTCGCTGGGCGCGAGCAGTACTTC
TRBD2 | TRBJ2-3 | TRBV29-1 | - | CSVESTSGRPDTQYF | TGCAGCGTTGAATCAACGAGCGGGAGACCAGATACGCAGTATTTT
TRBD1 | TRBJ1-5 | TRBV7-2 | - | CASSRDRGNQPQHF | TGTGCCAGCAGCCGGGACAGGGGAAATCAGCCCCAGCATTTT
- | TRBJ2-1 | TRBV28 | - | CASSIIKPNNEQFF | TGTGCCAGCAGTATAATAAAGCCGAACAATGAGCAGTTCTTC
- | TRBJ2-1 | TRBV2 | - | CASSGRGDEQFF | TGTGCCAGCAGTGGCAGGGGCGATGAGCAGTTCTTC
- | TRBJ2-2 | TRBV11-2 | - | CASSFWTETGELFF | TGTGCCAGCAGCTTTTGGACAGAAACCGGGGAGCTGTTTTTT